The rows below give T cell receptor beta chains drawn from one sample of a study of blood T cell repertoires in COVID-19. TCRdb keeps only in-frame clones here, not all; method: immunoSEQ multiplex PCR. The sample has fewer than 400,000 clones; roughly 90% are singletons. The sequencing input was PBMCs or T cells enriched from blood (not recorded which). Every receptor here comes from a young woman who had recovered from COVID-19. Each CDR3 is given with its conserved first and last residue. The D gene is left open where the match is weak. Not all rows give a size; the values are once, few, many and, for expanded clones, a class.

V gene: TRBV28; clone size: .; D gene: TRBD2; J gene: TRBJ2-3; CDR3 protein: CAILPLAFGTDTQYF; CDR3 DNA: TGTGCCATCCTCCCACTAGCGTTCGGCACAGATACGCAGTATTTT
V gene: TRBV7-9; clone size: .; D gene: TRBD1; J gene: TRBJ1-2; CDR3 protein: CASSPGTDIYGYTF; CDR3 DNA: TGTGCCAGCAGCCCCGGGACAGACATCTATGGCTACACCTTC
V gene: TRBV19; clone size: .; D gene: TRBD1; J gene: TRBJ2-1; CDR3 protein: CASSMVDRVSYNEQFF; CDR3 DNA: TGTGCCAGTAGTATGGTGGACAGGGTCTCCTACAATGAGCAGTTCTTC
V gene: TRBV6-5; clone size: .; D gene: .; J gene: TRBJ1-2; CDR3 protein: CASSYSNSINYGYTF; CDR3 DNA: TGTGCCAGCAGTTACTCCAACAGCATTAACTATGGCTACACCTTC
V gene: TRBV5-4; clone size: .; D gene: .; J gene: TRBJ2-7; CDR3 protein: CASSLSPGSYEQYF; CDR3 DNA: TGTGCCAGCAGCTTGTCCCCAGGAAGCTACGAGCAGTACTTC
V gene: TRBV12-3/TRBV12-4; clone size: .; D gene: .; J gene: TRBJ2-5; CDR3 protein: CASSFVGAKTQYF; CDR3 DNA: TGTGCCAGCAGTTTCGTGGGGGCTAAGACCCAGTACTTC
V gene: TRBV5-3; clone size: .; D gene: .; J gene: TRBJ1-5; CDR3 protein: CARSLSGLASQPQHF; CDR3 DNA: TGTGCCAGAAGCTTGTCAGGGCTGGCGAGTCAGCCCCAGCATTTT
V gene: TRBV2; clone size: few; D gene: .; J gene: TRBJ2-1; CDR3 protein: CASRADRTPNNEQFF; CDR3 DNA: TGTGCCAGCAGGGCAGACAGGACCCCCAACAATGAGCAGTTCTTC
V gene: TRBV6-5; clone size: .; D gene: TRBD1; J gene: TRBJ2-7; CDR3 protein: CASSLDRGPYEQYF; CDR3 DNA: TGTGCCAGCAGTTTGGACAGGGGGCCGTACGAGCAGTACTTC
V gene: TRBV18; clone size: .; D gene: TRBD1; J gene: TRBJ2-2; CDR3 protein: CASSPGGIGELFF; CDR3 DNA: TGTGCCAGCTCGCCAGGGGGCATCGGGGAGCTGTTTTTT
V gene: TRBV27; clone size: .; D gene: .; J gene: TRBJ2-2; CDR3 protein: CASSYEAANTGELFF; CDR3 DNA: TGTGCCAGCAGTTATGAGGCAGCTAACACCGGGGAGCTGTTTTTT
V gene: TRBV4-3; clone size: .; D gene: .; J gene: TRBJ2-5; CDR3 protein: CASSKGEWVGETQYF; CDR3 DNA: TGCGCCAGCAGCAAGGGGGAGTGGGTGGGGGAGACCCAGTACTTC
V gene: TRBV11-1; clone size: .; D gene: .; J gene: TRBJ2-3; CDR3 protein: CASSLADISFGTQYF; CDR3 DNA: TGTGCCAGCAGCTTAGCGGACATTAGCTTCGGTACGCAGTATTTT
V gene: TRBV5-5; clone size: .; D gene: TRBD2; J gene: TRBJ2-1; CDR3 protein: CASSLLSGGAFGNEQFF; CDR3 DNA: TGTGCCAGCAGCTTACTTAGCGGGGGGGCCTTCGGGAATGAGCAGTTCTTC
V gene: TRBV7-9; clone size: .; D gene: .; J gene: TRBJ1-3; CDR3 protein: CASPGRGRTDFSGNTIYF; CDR3 DNA: TGTGCCAGCCCCGGCCGCGGGAGGACGGACTTCTCTGGAAACACCATATATTTT
V gene: TRBV3-1/TRBV3-2; clone size: .; D gene: .; J gene: TRBJ1-2; CDR3 protein: CASSHLGGNSYGYTF; CDR3 DNA: TGTGCCAGCAGCCACTTAGGGGGTAACTCCTATGGCTACACCTTC
V gene: TRBV11-2; clone size: .; D gene: .; J gene: TRBJ1-6; CDR3 protein: CASSLEGGSYNSPLHF; CDR3 DNA: TGTGCCAGCAGCTTAGAGGGAGGATCCTATAATTCACCCCTCCACTTT
V gene: TRBV27; clone size: once; D gene: .; J gene: TRBJ1-2; CDR3 protein: CASSLGGGGYGYTF; CDR3 DNA: TGTGCCAGCAGTTTGGGGGGGGGAGGTTATGGCTACACCTTC
V gene: TRBV18; clone size: .; D gene: .; J gene: TRBJ2-5; CDR3 protein: CASSPSVSGETQYF; CDR3 DNA: TGTGCCAGCTCACCATCAGTCAGCGGGGAGACCCAGTACTTC
V gene: TRBV4-1; clone size: .; D gene: .; J gene: TRBJ1-1; CDR3 protein: CASSQGTANTEAFF; CDR3 DNA: TGCGCCAGCAGCCAAGGGACAGCTAACACTGAAGCTTTCTTT
V gene: TRBV9; clone size: few; D gene: .; J gene: TRBJ2-2; CDR3 protein: CASSVDFDTGELFF; CDR3 DNA: TGTGCCAGCAGCGTAGATTTCGACACCGGGGAGCTGTTTTTT
V gene: TRBV28; clone size: .; D gene: TRBD1; J gene: TRBJ1-3; CDR3 protein: CASSLPTGSGNTIYF; CDR3 DNA: TGTGCCAGCAGTCTCCCGACAGGGAGTGGAAACACCATATATTTT
V gene: TRBV5-4; clone size: .; D gene: .; J gene: TRBJ2-1; CDR3 protein: CASSGDLNEQFF; CDR3 DNA: TGTGCCAGCAGTGGGGACTTAAATGAGCAGTTCTTC
V gene: TRBV19; clone size: few; D gene: TRBD2; J gene: TRBJ2-1; CDR3 protein: CAIHDGTSGRASSYNEQFF; CDR3 DNA: TGTGCCATCCACGATGGGACTAGCGGGAGGGCGAGCTCCTACAATGAGCAGTTCTTC